These 24 T cell receptor beta chains were sequenced from one sample in a study of T-cell reconstitution after alpha-beta-depleted transplantation in children. Library preparation (for TCRbeta) was performed with unique molecular identifiers. MiXCR, applied by TCRdb to the PCR reads, yields one record per CDR3 protein. The sample has over 200,000 distinct CDR3 sequences; approximately 19% are singletons. Here the sequenced sample was PBMCs, mostly from graft donor cells, taken 360 days after TCRalphabeta/CD19-depleted stem cell transplant. The receptors here all came from a male patient aged 2 to 10 who had a stem cell transplant for acute lymphoblastic leukemia, so the T cells may come from the graft donor.

This clonotype came up a few times. V gene TRBV29-1 combines with J gene TRBJ2-3, with a tentative D call TRBD2 (6 bases). The CDR3 is 12 residues long. The V and J ends lost 2 bases and 6 bases respectively, with 9 bases between them. Looked up from germline, CDR1 is SQVTM and CDR2 is ANQGSEA. The CDR3 protein is CSVEPGRDTQYF. For the CDR3, the DNA is TGCAGCGTTGAACCGGGGAGGGATACGCAGTATTTT.

The chain recombines TRBV6-2 or TRBV6-3 with TRBJ2-3; 10 bases line up with TRBD2. CDR1 is MNHEY, CDR2 SVGEGT, per germline. Germline trimming cut 4 bases from V and 6 bases from J; bases unmatched to any gene: 16. The CDR3 is 18 residues long. The CDR3 loop is CASSSSSGGISYMDTQYF. The CDR3 coding sequence is TGTGCCAGCAGTTCGAGTAGCGGGGGGATTTCTTATATGGATACGCAGTATTTT.

The chain uses TRBV20-1 and TRBJ1-1; maybe TRBD1 (5 bases). The length of the CDR3 is 11 residues. CDR1 and CDR2 from the germline V gene are DFQATT and SNEGSKA (reference sequence). V lost 6 bases and J 7 bases, leaving 12 bases between the germline ends. The CDR3 loop reads CSAGRGNEAFF. CDR3 coding DNA: TGCAGTGCCGGCCGGGGGAATGAAGCTTTCTTT.

This clonotype is a singleton in its sample. The chain combines TRBV7-2 with TRBJ2-1; 8 bases map to TRBD1. Germline lookup yields CDR1 SGHTA and CDR2 FQGNSA. V lost 7 bases to trimming and J lost 5 bases; unmatched junction nucleotides: 4. The CDR3 is 13 residues long. In DNA, the CDR3 is TGTGCCAGCACTTCGACAGGGGACAATGAGCAGTTCTTC. It is translated as CASTSTGDNEQFF.

The V gene is TRBV6-5, the J gene TRBJ2-3, with 9 bases lining up with TRBD2. The CDR3 runs 17 residues. Germline-derived CDR1 and CDR2 are MNHEY and SVGAGI. V trimming: 0 bases; J trimming: 2 bases; junction bases outside the gene matches: 6. CDR3 bases: TGTGCCAGCAGTTACTCGAAGCGGGGGGACACCACAGATACGCAGTATTTT. Its protein product is CASSYSKRGDTTDTQYF.

V is TRBV2 and J is TRBJ2-7; D uncertain. V gave up 4 bases and J gave up 3 bases, with 13 bases separating them. Looked up from germline, CDR1 is SNHLY and CDR2 is FYNNEI. The CDR3 covers 14 residues. The CDR3 bases are TGTGCCAGCAGTGGTTCGGGTTCCCGCTACGAGCAGTACTTC. Amino acid sequence: CASSGSGSRYEQYF.

The rearrangement joins TRBV29-1 to TRBJ2-7; 7 bases are a match to TRBD1. Per the germline V gene, CDR1 is SQVTM and CDR2 is ANQGSEA. Trimming took 5 bases from V and 5 from J; bases not matched to a gene: 6. There are 12 residues in the CDR3. The CDR3 loop reads CSVNRGTHEQYF. In nucleotides, the CDR3 is TGCAGCGTTAACAGGGGTACCCACGAGCAGTACTTC.

This clonotype was picked up a small number of times. The gene calls are TRBV20-1 and TRBJ2-5; 8 bases fit TRBD2. CDR3 length equals 14 residues. With V trimmed by 3 bases and J by 3 bases, 6 bases remained unmatched. Germline CDR1 reads DFQATT; CDR2 reads SNEGSKA (reference sequence). The CDR3 sequence is CSARGLLAEETQYF. In nucleotides, the CDR3 is TGCAGTGCTAGGGGACTACTAGCGGAAGAGACCCAGTACTTC.

The chain couples TRBV20-1 to TRBJ1-1, with D perhaps matching TRBD1 (5 bases). The CDR3 has 15 residues. Germline CDR1 is DFQATT and CDR2 is SNEGSKA (reference sequence). The V gene lost 3 bases and the J gene lost 0 bases, with 14 bases spanning the gap. This CDR3 reads CSAREGKGMNTEAFF. DNA for the CDR3: TGCAGTGCTAGGGAGGGGAAGGGCATGAACACTGAAGCTTTCTTT.

This clonotype has more than one count but fewer than ten. J is TRBJ2-1 and V is TRBV6-2 or TRBV6-3; 10 positions match TRBD2. CDR3 length: 17 residues. CDR1 is MNHEY, CDR2 SVGEGT, per germline. V lost 5 bases, J lost 8 bases, and 15 bases stayed unmatched. CDR3 protein: CASSELLAGAGVDEQFF. The CDR3 nucleotides are TGTGCCAGCAGTGAACTTCTAGCGGGGGCAGGGGTCGATGAGCAGTTCTTC.

The chain carries TRBV25-1 and TRBJ2-6, with 8 bases aligning to TRBD2. Germline loops: CDR1 MGHDK, CDR2 SYGVNS. This CDR3 spans 16 amino acids. V lost 6 bases, J lost 3 bases, and 7 bases stayed unmatched. Here the CDR3 reads CASRSGAGGGANVLTF. CDR3 bases: TGTGCCAGCAGAAGTGGGGCGGGAGGTGGGGCCAACGTCCTGACTTTC.

V gene TRBV5-1 combines with J gene TRBJ2-7; TRBD1 aligns across 7 bases. With V trimmed by 0 bases and J by 2 bases, 5 bases remained unmatched. The V gene's germline CDR1 is SGHRS and CDR2 YFSETQ. CDR3 length: 15 residues. In nucleotides, the CDR3 is TGCGCCAGCAGCTTGGAGACAGGGAAAACCTACGAGCAGTACTTC. Its translation is CASSLETGKTYEQYF.

This clonotype was detected many times. The CDR3 sequence is CASSLLANTGELFF. Written as DNA, the CDR3 is TGTGCCAGCAGTTTACTAGCGAACACCGGGGAGCTGTTTTTT. The chain links TRBV11-3 to TRBJ2-2; possibly TRBD2 for D (5 bases). The CDR3 is made up of 14 amino acids. The V end was cut by 6 bases, the J end by 0 bases, with 8 bases between. The germline V gene has CDR1 SGHNT and CDR2 YENEEA.

The chain carries TRBV4-3 and TRBJ2-1; 7 bases match TRBD2. The CDR3 runs 17 residues. Germline CDR1 reads LGHNA; CDR2 reads YSLEER. V lost 0 bases, J lost 0 bases, and 5 bases stayed unmatched. The CDR3 DNA reads as TGCGCCAGCAGCCAAGATCGCGCGGGGGTCTCCTACAATGAGCAGTTCTTC. This sequence encodes CASSQDRAGVSYNEQFF.

The chain couples TRBV23-1 to TRBJ2-3; 9 nucleotides match TRBD1. TRBV23-1 is recorded as an ORF, its role being uncertain. The V segment lost 4 bases and the J segment 4 bases; nucleotides outside the gene matches: 3. The CDR3 runs to 14 residues. CDR3 sequence (DNA): TGCGCCAGCAGTCCCGGGACAGGGCCAGATACGCAGTATTTT. It is translated as CASSPGTGPDTQYF.

The chain combines TRBV6-5 with TRBJ1-2; D gene unclear. The germline CDR1 and CDR2 sequences are MNHEY and SVGAGI. The V end was cut by 4 bases, the J end by 6 bases, with 12 bases between. The CDR3 is 13 residues long. CDR3 region: CASSFAEEHGYTF. The CDR3 nucleotides read TGTGCCAGCAGTTTCGCAGAGGAGCATGGCTACACCTTC.

A few counts support this clonotype. V usage is TRBV10-3 and J usage is TRBJ2-1; TRBD2 agrees at 10 bases. The V gene end was trimmed by 3 bases and the J gene end by 6 bases; junction bases not matched to a gene: 5. This CDR3 has 15 residues. CDR1 is ENHRY and CDR2 is SYGVKD in the germline V gene. The CDR3 region has the DNA TGTGCCATCAGTGATTCTAGCGGGGGACTCAATGAGCAGTTCTTC. Amino acid sequence: CAISDSSGGLNEQFF.

This clonotype was recorded a few times. V usage is TRBV3-1 and J usage is TRBJ2-7; weak D call: TRBD2 (7 bases). The germline V gene encodes CDR1 LGHDT and CDR2 YNNKEL (reference sequence). V lost 4 bases, J lost 2 bases, and 21 bases lay in between. The CDR3 runs 17 residues. The CDR3 spells CASSPPGGGVGTYEQYF. The CDR3 DNA sequence: TGTGCCAGCAGCCCTCCGGGGGGCGGGGTGGGTACCTACGAGCAGTACTTC.

J is TRBJ2-5 and V is TRBV2; 8 nucleotides agree with TRBD1. The CDR3 has 13 amino acids. Germline values: CDR1 SNHLY, CDR2 FYNNEI. Trimming took 6 bases from V and 7 from J; bases not matched to a gene: 7. DNA for the CDR3: TGTGCCAGCAGAGAGGACAGGGTCGGGACCCAGTACTTC. This encodes CASREDRVGTQYF.

This clonotype was counted a few times. The chain recombines TRBV29-1 with TRBJ1-2, with 9 bases aligning to TRBD1. This CDR3 spans 12 amino acids. Germline trimming cut 8 bases from V and 3 bases from J; bases unmatched to any gene: 4. The germline V gene encodes CDR1 SQVTM and CDR2 ANQGSEA. CDR3 region: CSITGGDYGYTF. In DNA, the CDR3 is TGCAGCATTACAGGGGGCGACTATGGCTACACCTTC.

This clonotype was recorded a few times. This chain links TRBV29-1 with TRBJ2-3; 10 bases match TRBD2. Germline CDR1 and CDR2: SQVTM and ANQGSEA. This CDR3 has 14 residues. V lost 6 bases, J lost 3 bases, and 6 bases stayed unmatched. The CDR3 loop is CSVSRTSGTDTQYF. The CDR3 DNA follows: TGCAGCGTCTCCCGGACTAGCGGAACAGATACGCAGTATTTT.

This clonotype has a count of ten or more. The chain uses TRBV6-2 or TRBV6-3 and TRBJ2-2; the D is unclear. The V and J ends lost 6 bases and 10 bases respectively, with 12 bases between them. Germline V lookup: CDR1 MNHEY, CDR2 SVGEGT. This CDR3 has 12 amino acids. CDR3 DNA sequence: TGTGCCAGCAGCACAGCCCGCTTGGAGCTGTTTTTT. Protein: CASSTARLELFF.

The V call is TRBV12-3 or TRBV12-4, the J call TRBJ2-2, with TRBD2 matching 7 bases. This CDR3 is built from 16 residues. V gave up 1 base and J gave up 7 bases; unmatched junction bases: 9. DNA of the CDR3: TGTGCCAGCAGTTTAGTGAACAGCGGGGAAGGCGGGGAGCTGTTTTTT. Amino acids: CASSLVNSGEGGELFF.

This clonotype was seen ten or more times. The J gene is TRBJ2-7, the V gene TRBV12-3 or TRBV12-4; D gene uncertain. Deletions cut 3 bases from V and 1 base from J, with 4 bases between. This CDR3 has 12 residues. As DNA, the CDR3 is TGTGCCAGCAGTTTTGGGTCCTACGAGCAGTACTTC. Protein sequence: CASSFGSYEQYF.